Following are 2 T cell receptor beta chains from one sample sequenced in a study of cytomegalovirus exposure and HLA in healthy donors. This PCR relied on a set of 60 Vbeta primers and 13 Jbeta primers. The data were produced by immunoSEQ multiplex PCR, yet TCRdb's version contains in-frame clones alone and is incomplete. The sample carries more than 140,000 clones, more than 65% recorded once. Sequencing was done on a sample of PBMCs. The receptor set was obtained from a man aged 30 to 45 in good health and CMV-seropositive.

This chain connects TRBV28 to TRBJ2-7; 9 bases line up with TRBD2. This CDR3 region has 15 residues. Germline V gene lookup returns CDR1 MDHEN and CDR2 SYDVKM. The ends lost 6 bases at V and 5 bases at J; junction bases unmatched: 11. CDR3 amino acids: CASRQLSGGIHEQYF. CDR3 DNA: TGTGCCAGCAGACAACTTAGCGGGGGAATTCACGAGCAGTACTTC.

This clone was seen a single time. This chain uses TRBV5-5 with TRBJ1-4, with D possibly matching TRBD1 (6 bases). The CDR3 contains 16 residues. Germline V gives CDR1 SGHKS, CDR2 YYEKEE (reference sequence). Trimming stripped 4 bases from V and 6 bases from J, with 19 bases between. DNA for the CDR3: TGTGCCAGCAGCCCAACCGGGCCCAGGGGCCATGAAAAACTGTTTTTT. It yields the protein CASSPTGPRGHEKLFF.